This T cell receptor (beta chain) was profiled in a study of naive and memory T cell subsets. Overall study findings and caveats: Findings for naive and memory subsets could not be checked against ground truth. Clonotypes are single alpha or beta chains, not paired receptors. Diversity fell and Gini index rose from naive through CM, EM, EMRA.

Details on this clonotype: Its antigen is still unknown.

The CDR3 runs to 14 residues. Germline V lookup: CDR1 SGHVS, CDR2 FNYEAQ. V was cut by 4 bases and J by 4 bases, with 13 bases left in between. An equimolar mix of two oligonucleotides served as the beta constant-region primer for TRBC1 and TRBC2. Ligated cDNA was amplified by four rounds of PCR with nested alpha and beta constant-region primers and SP2. A single record per CDR3 protein comes from TCRdb applying MiXCR to the UMI-ligation and nested PCR reads. The table has 95,000 to 150,000 distinct CDR3 sequences, roughly 36% seen once; the top ten hold 0.9%. CMV status came from CD4+ T cell IFNgamma after overnight CMV lysate stimulation of fresh PBMCs.

The chain carries TRBV7-6 and TRBJ1-1, with D perhaps matching TRBD1 (6 bases). What was sequenced was central memory CD4+ T cells from blood. The clonotype was recovered from a human donor in good health. CDR3 region: CASSSQGLGTEAFF. The CDR3 DNA reads TGTGCCAGCAGCTCGCAGGGGTTGGGCACTGAAGCTTTCTTT.